The 8 T cell receptor beta chains below come from one sample, sequenced in a study of shared clonotypes between healthy human individuals. Measured with immunoSEQ multiplex PCR; TCRdb has only the in-frame clones, and not every one. The sample comprises about 680,000 clones, 90% to 95% of which are singletons, and approximately 22% rests with the top ten. Positive CCR7 selection of CD45RO-negative cells yielded the naive CD8 cells, and terminally differentiated effector memory CD45RA+ cells were excluded. The sequenced material came from naive CD8+ T cells sorted from blood. The receptors were gathered from a man aged 25-45 years in good health.

V and J are TRBV11-2 and TRBJ2-7; no firm D call. In germline, CDR1 is SGHAT, CDR2 FQNNGV. The V and J ends lost 5 bases and 2 bases respectively, with 13 bases between them. This CDR3 spans 14 amino acids. CDR3 residues: CASSQEYGTYEQYF. CDR3 DNA sequence: TGTGCCAGCAGCCAGGAGTACGGAACCTACGAGCAGTACTTC. Drawing the rest from reference TRBV11-2 and TRBJ2-7, the complete variable domain is EAGVAQSPRYKIIEKRQSVAFWCNPISGHATLYWYQQILGQGPKLLIQFQNNGVVDDSQLPKDRFSAERLKGVDSTLKIQPAKLEDSAVYLCASSQEYGTYEQYFGPGTRLTVT.

This chain connects TRBV15 to TRBJ1-5; 8 nucleotides line up with TRBD1. Germline lookup yields CDR1 LNHNV and CDR2 YYDKDF (reference sequence). The CDR3 covers 19 residues. After removal of 2 bases from V and 0 bases from J, the junction contained 12 bases not matched to a gene. CDR3 protein: CATSRSSRDRKNSNQPQHF. As DNA, the CDR3 is TGTGCCACCAGCAGATCGTCCCGGGACAGGAAGAATAGCAATCAGCCCCAGCATTTT.

The chain links TRBV6-5 to TRBJ2-5; D unclear. CDR3 length: 12 residues. V gave up 7 bases and J gave up 0 bases, with 6 bases separating them. Germline V gene lookup returns CDR1 MNHEY and CDR2 SVGAGI. The CDR3 loop is CASITYQETQYF. CDR3 DNA: TGTGCCAGCATAACGTACCAAGAGACCCAGTACTTC.

CDR3: CASSAQAYEQYF. The CDR3 coding sequence is TGTGCCAGCAGTGCACAGGCCTACGAGCAGTACTTC. The V gene is TRBV25-1, the J gene TRBJ2-7, with D maybe TRBD1 (5 bases). V shed 4 bases and J shed 2 bases, with 6 bases lying between them. This CDR3 region has 12 residues. Germline-derived CDR1 and CDR2 are MGHDK and SYGVNS.

This clone was observed many times. This sample also contains other DNA sequences that code for the same CDR3. The chain is built from TRBV15 and TRBJ1-5, with unresolved D. The CDR3 runs 12 residues. The germline CDR1 and CDR2 sequences are LNHNV and YYDKDF (reference sequence). Trimming removed 0 bases from V and 4 bases from J, with 1 base in between. The CDR3 coding sequence is TGTGCCACCAGCAGAGAGAATCAGCCCCAGCATTTT. Its protein product is CATSRENQPQHF.

This chain links TRBV4-3 with TRBJ1-1, with a weak D call TRBD1 (5 bases). This CDR3 is built from 17 residues. V lost 0 bases, J lost 3 bases, and 17 bases lay in between. Germline V gene data show CDR1 as LGHNA and CDR2 as YSLEER. As DNA, the CDR3 is TGCGCCAGCAGCCAAGACCCGGGGCAGGGCGTGTACACTGAAGCTTTCTTT. Protein product: CASSQDPGQGVYTEAFF.

The rearrangement links TRBV11-2 to TRBJ2-7; no clear D gene. Between the trimmed V and J ends, which lost 1 base and 6 bases, there was a span of 10 bases. This CDR3 spans 13 amino acids. CDR1 SGHAT and CDR2 FQNNGV come from the germline V gene. The CDR3 bases are TGTGCCAGCAGCTTAGTGGGTTCGTTCGAGCAGTACTTC. This codes for CASSLVGSFEQYF. The entire variable domain, with the rest obtained from reference TRBV11-2 and TRBJ2-7, is as follows: EAGVAQSPRYKIIEKRQSVAFWCNPISGHATLYWYQQILGQGPKLLIQFQNNGVVDDSQLPKDRFSAERLKGVDSTLKIQPAKLEDSAVYLCASSLVGSFEQYFGPGTRLTVT.

The J gene is TRBJ2-2, the V gene TRBV7-3, with a tentative D call TRBD2 (6 bases). The CDR3 runs 18 residues. Germline values: CDR1 SGHTA, CDR2 FQGTGA. Trimming left V 1 base short and J 1 base short, with 16 bases between. The CDR3 protein is CASSLSLEASENTGELFF. As DNA, the CDR3 is TGTGCCAGCAGCTTAAGTTTAGAGGCTAGCGAGAACACCGGGGAGCTGTTTTTT.